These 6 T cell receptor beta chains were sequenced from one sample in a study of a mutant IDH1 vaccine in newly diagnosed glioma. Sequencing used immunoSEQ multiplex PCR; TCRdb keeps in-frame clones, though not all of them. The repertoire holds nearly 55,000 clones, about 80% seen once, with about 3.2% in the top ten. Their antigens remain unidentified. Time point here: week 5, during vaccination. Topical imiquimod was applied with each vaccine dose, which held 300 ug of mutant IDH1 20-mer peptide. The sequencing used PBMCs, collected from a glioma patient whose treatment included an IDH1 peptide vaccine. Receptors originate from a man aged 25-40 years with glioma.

Here the CDR3 reads CASSVVGTGDEPDTQYF. Here the CDR3 DNA reads TGTGCCAGCAGCGTAGTAGGGACAGGGGATGAACCAGATACGCAGTATTTT. V usage is TRBV9 and J usage is TRBJ2-3; 10 bases match TRBD1. This CDR3 has 17 residues. The germline CDR1 and CDR2 sequences are SGDLS and YYNGEE. V lost 0 bases, J lost 4 bases, and 8 bases stayed unmatched.

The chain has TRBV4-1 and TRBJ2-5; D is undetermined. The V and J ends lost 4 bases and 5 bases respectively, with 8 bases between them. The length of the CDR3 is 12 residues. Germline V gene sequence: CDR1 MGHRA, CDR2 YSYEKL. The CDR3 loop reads CASSLGWETQYF. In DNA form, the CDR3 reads TGCGCCAGCAGCCTCGGATGGGAGACCCAGTACTTC.

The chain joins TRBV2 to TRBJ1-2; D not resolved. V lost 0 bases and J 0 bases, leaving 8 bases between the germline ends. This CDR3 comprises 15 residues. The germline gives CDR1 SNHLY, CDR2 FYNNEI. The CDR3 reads CASSEASYANYGYTF. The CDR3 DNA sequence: TGTGCCAGCAGTGAAGCGAGCTACGCTAACTATGGCTACACCTTC.

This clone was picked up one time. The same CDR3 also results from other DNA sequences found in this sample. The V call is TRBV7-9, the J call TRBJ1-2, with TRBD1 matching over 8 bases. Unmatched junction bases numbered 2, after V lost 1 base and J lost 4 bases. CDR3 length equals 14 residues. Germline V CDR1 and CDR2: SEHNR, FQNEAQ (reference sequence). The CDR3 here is CASSLGTGIYGYTF. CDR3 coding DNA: TGTGCCAGCAGCTTAGGGACAGGGATCTATGGCTACACCTTC. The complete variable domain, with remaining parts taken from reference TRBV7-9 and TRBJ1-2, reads DTGVSQNPRHKITKRGQNVTFRCDPISEHNRLYWYRQTLGQGPEFLTYFQNEAQLEKSRLLSDRFSAERPKGSFSTLEIQRTEQGDSAMYLCASSLGTGIYGYTFGSGTRLTVV.

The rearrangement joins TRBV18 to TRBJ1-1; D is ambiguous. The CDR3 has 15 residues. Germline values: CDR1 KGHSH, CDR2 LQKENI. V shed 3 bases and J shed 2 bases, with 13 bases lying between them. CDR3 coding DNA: TGTGCCAGCTCACCGATTAGAGGGCAAAACACTGAAGCTTTCTTT. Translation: CASSPIRGQNTEAFF.

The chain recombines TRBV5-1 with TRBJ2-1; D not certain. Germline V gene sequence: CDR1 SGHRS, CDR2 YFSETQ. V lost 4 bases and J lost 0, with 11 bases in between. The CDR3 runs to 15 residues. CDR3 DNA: TGCGCCAGCAGCCCTCCACGGAGCTCCTACAATGAGCAGTTCTTC. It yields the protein CASSPPRSSYNEQFF.